Below, 19 T cell receptor beta chains from the same sample are listed, as sequenced in a study of T cells in Graves' hyperthyroidism and ophthalmopathy. RNA transcripts were the template for amplifying TCR beta CDR3 regions. The primer set for the first-round RT-PCR of the TCR CDR3 was HTBI. In TCRdb, the multiplex PCR reads were re-called with MiXCR into one record per CDR3 protein. The sample has some 500,000 distinct CDR3 sequences; 14% are singletons. Source material: blood. The receptors derive from a woman under 30 with Graves' hyperthyroidism.

This clonotype was picked up many times. This chain joins TRBV12-5 and TRBJ1-1; perhaps TRBD1 as D (6 bases). This CDR3 has 15 amino acids. V lost 1 base and J 1 base, leaving 10 bases between the germline ends. Germline V gives CDR1 LGHNT, CDR2 FRNRAP. In nucleotides, the CDR3 is TGTGCTAGTGGTTTGGCGAGACAGGCGAACACTGAAGCTTTCTTT. It specifies CASGLARQANTEAFF.

In its sample, this clonotype was seen many times. The gene calls are TRBV5-1 and TRBJ1-2, with 8 bases lining up with TRBD1. Germline V gene sequence: CDR1 SGHRS, CDR2 YFSETQ. The trim removed 5 bases at V and 8 bases at J, leaving 8 bases unmatched. The CDR3 contains 13 residues. The CDR3 region is CASSPTGEYGYTF. CDR3 nucleotides: TGCGCCAGCAGTCCGACAGGGGAATACGGCTACACCTTC.

As for this clonotype: A read error may explain this, as a much larger clone is one base away. V and J are TRBV3-1 and TRBJ2-1, with 7 positions matching TRBD2. Germline CDR1 and CDR2: LGHDT and YNNKEL (reference sequence). The CDR3 has 20 amino acids. V was pared by 1 base and J by 8 bases, with 23 bases of the junction left unmatched. CDR3: CASSQVLKDALRETYDEQFF. The DNA of the CDR3 is TGTGCCAGCAGCCAAGTCCTGAAGGATGCATTGCGGGAGACTTACGATGAGCAGTTCTTC.

This clonotype showed up many times. The genes are TRBV2 and TRBJ2-7; no clear D. The CDR3 is made up of 12 amino acids. Per the germline V gene, CDR1 is SNHLY and CDR2 is FYNNEI. The V end lost 8 bases, the J end lost 1 base, and 9 bases lay between the germline ends. The CDR3 DNA is TGTGCCAGCCCTGGACCTTCCTACGAGCAGTACGTC. Residues: CASPGPSYEQYV.

This clonotype has at least ten counts. The chain combines TRBV29-1 with TRBJ2-1; 11 nucleotides agree with TRBD2. From germline, CDR1 is SQVTM and CDR2 ANQGSEA. This CDR3 comprises 15 residues. The V gene end was trimmed by 3 bases and the J gene end by 4 bases; junction bases not matched to a gene: 5. The CDR3 here is CSVDDGTSGYNEQFF. CDR3 in DNA: TGCAGCGTTGACGATGGGACTAGCGGATACAATGAGCAGTTCTTC.

The table lists this clonotype with many counts. This chain's CDR3 is CASSFAGAAFF. CDR3 DNA: TGTGCCAGCAGTTTTGCGGGGGCAGCTTTCTTT. The J gene is TRBJ1-1, the V gene TRBV28; D is perhaps TRBD1 (6 bases). Germline loops: CDR1 MDHEN, CDR2 SYDVKM. With 3 bases removed from V and 10 bases from J, the gap between germline ends came to 9 bases. This CDR3 is 11 amino acids long. Together with reference TRBV28 and TRBJ1-1, the CDR3 gives the full variable domain: DVKVTQSSRYLVKRTGEKVFLECVQDMDHENMFWYRQDPGLGLRLIYFSYDVKMKEKGDIPEGYSVSREKKERFSLILESASTNQTSMYLCASSFAGAAFFGQGTRLTVV.

Only one count was recorded for this clonotype. The chain carries TRBV12-3 or TRBV12-4 and TRBJ1-1; D is unclear. This CDR3 comprises 13 residues. The germline V and J ends were trimmed by 10 bases and 0 bases, with 12 bases remaining between them. The CDR3 DNA is TGTGCCACCGCGGAGAGTCTGAACACTGAAGCTTTCTTT. Residues: CATAESLNTEAFF.

This clonotype was detected ten times or more. The gene calls are TRBV9 and TRBJ1-1; D may be TRBD1 (5 bases). This CDR3 spans 14 amino acids. The ends were cut back, 0 bases at V and 7 bases at J, with 13 bases in the middle. Germline-derived CDR1 and CDR2 are SGDLS and YYNGEE. The CDR3 here is CASSVEGARGEAFF. CDR3 sequence (DNA): TGTGCCAGCAGCGTAGAAGGGGCGCGGGGTGAAGCTTTCTTT.

Note on this clonotype: This may be a read error: a much more frequent sequence differs by one nucleotide. J is TRBJ2-3 and V is TRBV30, with D uncertain. Germline lookup yields CDR1 GTSNPN and CDR2 SVGIG (reference sequence). Trimming pared 0 bases from V and 10 bases from J, leaving 8 bases between. The CDR3 sequence is 11 residues long. CDR3 nucleotide sequence: TGTGCCTGGAGTGTCCGTGATGCGCAGTATTTT. As protein: CAWSVRDAQYF.

The sample holds many counts of this clonotype. V usage is TRBV7-3 and J usage is TRBJ2-1; 7 bases fit TRBD2. V lost 0 bases, J lost 5 bases, and 7 bases stayed unmatched. Germline CDR1 and CDR2: SGHTA and FQGTGA. CDR3 size: 16 residues. This CDR3 is CASSLTSGTNNNEQFF. CDR3 DNA: TGTGCCAGCAGCTTAACGTCCGGGACTAACAACAATGAGCAGTTCTTC.

This clonotype has more than one count but fewer than ten. The chain couples TRBV9 to TRBJ1-2; TRBD1 might be the D (5 bases). CDR1 is SGDLS, CDR2 YYNGEE, per germline. The CDR3 extends over 15 amino acids. With 4 bases removed from V and 3 bases from J, the gap between germline ends came to 16 bases. This CDR3 reads CASSSPGATYYGYTF. CDR3 bases: TGTGCCAGCAGCTCCCCCGGGGCAACTTACTATGGCTACACCTTC.

In this sample, this clonotype turned up many times. V is TRBV5-5 and J is TRBJ2-3; TRBD1 matches at 7 bases. With V trimmed by 4 bases and J by 9 bases, 14 bases remained unmatched. The germline CDR1 and CDR2 sequences are SGHKS and YYEKEE (reference sequence). This CDR3 comprises 15 residues. CDR3 bases: TGTGCCAGCAGCCGACAGGGAACGTACCAGGAAACGCAGTATTTT. Its translation: CASSRQGTYQETQYF. Full variable domain (rest looked up from reference TRBV5-5 and TRBJ2-3): DAGVTQSPTHLIKTRGQQVTLRCSPISGHKSVSWYQQVLGQGPQFIFQYYEKEERGRGNFPDRFSARQFPNYSSELNVNALLLGDSALYLCASSRQGTYQETQYFGPGTRLTVL.

Only a few counts were recorded for this clonotype. The gene calls are TRBV30 and TRBJ1-5; possibly TRBD1 for D (6 bases). Germline V lookup: CDR1 GTSNPN, CDR2 SVGIG (reference sequence). The CDR3 loop spans 15 amino acids. The ends were cut back, 6 bases at V and 11 bases at J, with 26 bases in the middle. The CDR3 DNA reads as TGTGCCTGTCGACTGGGGGGGGCCCGCGGGGGAGCCCAGCATTTT. Its translation: CACRLGGARGGAQHF.

This clonotype was observed at least ten times. J is TRBJ2-7 and V is TRBV11-3, with 8 bases lining up with TRBD2. CDR3 length: 16 amino acids. The junction had 9 bases not matched to a gene; V was cut back by 1 base and J by 4 bases. The V gene's germline CDR1 is SGHNT and CDR2 YENEEA. The CDR3 here is CASSLVASGWSYEQYF. Here the CDR3 DNA reads TGTGCCAGCAGCTTAGTAGCTAGCGGGTGGTCGTACGAGCAGTACTTC.

This clonotype has ten or more counts. The chain uses TRBV24-1 and TRBJ2-2, with D possibly called TRBD1 or TRBD2 (5 bases each). The CDR3 sequence is 14 residues long. V was clipped by 7 bases and J by 1 base, with 9 bases between them. The germline V gene encodes CDR1 KGHDR and CDR2 SFDVKD. This chain's CDR3 is CATSRDGNTGELFF. In DNA form, the CDR3 reads TGTGCCACCAGCAGGGACGGGAACACCGGGGAGCTGTTTTTT.

This clonotype has at least ten counts. The V and J genes are TRBV3-1 and TRBJ2-7; D perhaps matches TRBD2 (6 bases). CDR3 length equals 15 residues. CDR1 and CDR2 (germline): LGHDT, YNNKEL (reference sequence). Trimming took 0 bases from V and 5 from J, leaving 14 bases between them. Here the CDR3 DNA reads TGTGCCAGCAGCCAAGATATTAGCGGTCTCGACGAGCAGTACTTC. Its translation is CASSQDISGLDEQYF.

In its sample, this clonotype was seen a few times. Just one base apart from a much larger clone, this may be a read error. This chain joins TRBV15 and TRBJ1-5; TRBD1 might be the D (6 bases). Germline V gene sequence: CDR1 LNHNV, CDR2 YYDKDF (reference sequence). V lost 8 bases to trimming and J lost 5 bases, with 13 bases between them. There are 13 residues in the CDR3. DNA of the CDR3: TGTGCCACCGGCATGAGGGGGGATCAGCCCCAGCATTTT. Translation gives CATGMRGDQPQHF. The variable domain in full, completed from reference TRBV15 and TRBJ1-5, reads DAMVIQNPRYQVTQFGKPVTLSCSQTLNHNVMYWYQQKSSQAPKLLFHYYDKDFNNEADTPDNFQSRRPNTSFCFLDIRSPGLGDTAMYLCATGMRGDQPQHFGDGTRLSIL.

This clonotype has ten or more counts. The chain couples TRBV18 to TRBJ1-1; tentatively, D is TRBD1 (6 bases). Trimming left V 6 bases short and J 5 bases short, with 19 bases between. Germline V lookup: CDR1 KGHSH, CDR2 LQKENI. The CDR3 covers 15 residues. CDR3 amino acids: CASSPEGGARTEAFF. Written as DNA, the CDR3 is TGTGCCAGCTCCCCTGAGGGGGGGGCTCGAACTGAAGCTTTCTTT.

The chain uses TRBV9 and TRBJ2-2; D not certain. Germline values: CDR1 SGDLS, CDR2 YYNGEE. The length of the CDR3 is 13 residues. V lost 9 bases to trimming and J lost 7 bases, with 16 bases between them. The CDR3 here is CATSDLSGGELFF. The CDR3 DNA sequence: TGTGCCACCAGTGATTTGTCTGGCGGGGAGCTGTTTTTT.